These 14 T cell receptor beta chains share one sample of origin, sequenced in a study of T cells in Graves' hyperthyroidism and ophthalmopathy. RNA transcripts provided the source from which TCR beta CDR3 regions were amplified. Using the HTBI primer set, a first-round RT-PCR was run on the TCR CDR3. From the multiplex PCR reads, TCRdb called clonotypes with MiXCR, one entry per CDR3 protein. The data contain 300,000 to 500,000 distinct CDR3 sequences, approximately 15% of them seen just once; the ten biggest clones take up less than 35%. Sequencing input: blood. These receptors were obtained from a woman in her twenties or thirties with Graves' hyperthyroidism.

This clonotype showed up just a few times. V gene TRBV4-1 combines with J gene TRBJ2-5; 8 positions match TRBD2. With V trimmed by 3 bases and J by 9 bases, 6 bases remained unmatched. Looked up from germline, CDR1 is MGHRA and CDR2 is YSYEKL. The CDR3 totals 13 residues. The CDR3 sequence: CASSQTSAGAQYF. CDR3 bases: TGCGCCAGCAGCCAGACTAGCGCCGGGGCCCAGTACTTC.

V gene TRBV19 combines with J gene TRBJ1-2; a possible D gene is TRBD1 (5 bases). Germline CDR1 is LNHDA and CDR2 is SQIVND (reference sequence). The CDR3 consists of 13 residues. Trimming cost V 3 bases and J 4 bases, with 9 bases left between them. CDR3 sequence reads: CASSIGGTYGYTF. Written as DNA, the CDR3 is TGTGCCAGTAGTATTGGAGGGACCTATGGCTACACCTTC.

This clonotype has more than one count but fewer than ten. This chain joins TRBV6-6 and TRBJ2-2; possibly TRBD1 for D (5 bases). V lost 2 bases and J 4 bases, leaving 11 bases between the germline ends. This CDR3 is built from 15 residues. Germline CDR1 and CDR2: MNHNY and SVGAGI (reference sequence). The CDR3 DNA follows: TGTGCCAGCAGTTACGAGGACACGCTCACCGGGGAGCTGTTTTTT. It translates to CASSYEDTLTGELFF.

This clonotype was detected many times. This chain connects TRBV13 to TRBJ1-6; D may be TRBD1 (6 bases). V gave up 4 bases and J gave up 8 bases, with 12 bases separating them. Germline CDR1 PRHDT, CDR2 FYEKMQ (reference sequence). The CDR3 is 14 amino acids. CDR3 in DNA: TGTGCCAGCAGCTCCCGGGACACTTATTCACCCCTCCACTTT. This sequence encodes CASSSRDTYSPLHF.

The chain recombines TRBV28 with TRBJ1-3; D is undetermined. The V and J ends lost 10 bases and 0 bases respectively, with 10 bases between them. Germline CDR1 MDHEN, CDR2 SYDVKM. The CDR3 totals 13 residues. CDR3 sequence (DNA): TGTGCCACCCTACCGGGCTCTGGAAACACCATATATTTT. This gives the protein CATLPGSGNTIYF.

This clonotype showed up many times. The chain combines TRBV15 with TRBJ1-2, with unresolved D. Germline V gene sequence: CDR1 LNHNV, CDR2 YYDKDF (reference sequence). Deletions cut 3 bases from V and 5 bases from J, with 10 bases between. CDR3 length equals 13 residues. The CDR3 DNA follows: TGTGCCACCAGCAGCACAGCCGGATATGGCTACACCTTC. It yields the protein CATSSTAGYGYTF.

This clonotype was counted at least ten times. The chain employs TRBV28 and TRBJ2-7, with D perhaps being TRBD1 or TRBD2 (7 bases each). Germline lookup yields CDR1 MDHEN and CDR2 SYDVKM. The V and J ends lost 2 bases and 2 bases respectively, with 13 bases between them. The CDR3 length is 15 residues. This CDR3 is CASSLRSGGAYEQYF. CDR3 DNA: TGTGCCAGCAGTTTACGGTCAGGGGGGGCCTACGAGCAGTACTTC. Complete variable domain (other parts from reference TRBV28 and TRBJ2-7): DVKVTQSSRYLVKRTGEKVFLECVQDMDHENMFWYRQDPGLGLRLIYFSYDVKMKEKGDIPEGYSVSREKKERFSLILESASTNQTSMYLCASSLRSGGAYEQYFGPGTRLTVT.

This clonotype was counted many times. The chain has TRBV28 and TRBJ2-7; 11 bases agree with TRBD1. This CDR3 is built from 15 residues. Germline lookup yields CDR1 MDHEN and CDR2 SYDVKM. The V segment lost 5 bases and the J segment 3 bases; nucleotides outside the gene matches: 6. The CDR3 DNA reads TGTGCCAGCAGTCCTGGGACAGGGGGTGGCTACGAGCAGTACTTC. Translation gives CASSPGTGGGYEQYF.

This clonotype has ten or more counts. The rearrangement joins TRBV30 to TRBJ2-7; D is possibly TRBD1 or TRBD2 (5 bases each). V was clipped by 7 bases and J by 2 bases, with 12 bases between them. Germline V gene data show CDR1 as GTSNPN and CDR2 as SVGIG (reference sequence). This CDR3 has 12 amino acids. The CDR3 DNA reads as TGTGCCTCCGGGACGGCAACCTACGAGCAGTACTTC. It codes for CASGTATYEQYF.

This clonotype was counted many times. The rearrangement links TRBV28 to TRBJ2-7, with D maybe TRBD2 (6 bases). The V end was cut by 1 base, the J end by 6 bases, with 10 bases between. The germline CDR1 and CDR2 sequences are MDHEN and SYDVKM. The CDR3 totals 13 residues. CDR3: CASSLSLGGEQYF. The CDR3 DNA is TGTGCCAGCAGTTTATCGCTGGGAGGCGAGCAGTACTTC.

This clonotype was observed many times. J is TRBJ2-7 and V is TRBV20-1, with TRBD1 identical over 10 bases. The CDR3 has 13 residues. J was trimmed by 3 bases and V by 4 bases; bases with no gene match: 3. The germline gives CDR1 DFQATT, CDR2 SNEGSKA (reference sequence). The CDR3 here is CSAIGTGVYEQYF. CDR3 nucleotide sequence: TGCAGTGCTATCGGGACAGGGGTCTACGAGCAGTACTTC.

This clonotype was seen many times. V gene TRBV28 combines with J gene TRBJ2-1; weak D call: TRBD1 (6 bases). The germline CDR1 and CDR2 sequences are MDHEN and SYDVKM. The CDR3 is 16 residues long. The germline V and J ends were trimmed by 5 bases and 12 bases, with 26 bases remaining between them. The CDR3 DNA sequence: TGTGCCAGCAGTACCAACAGGGCGGGTTCTCCCTTCGGGCAGTTCTTC. Translation: CASSTNRAGSPFGQFF.

The sample holds many counts of this clonotype. The chain is built from TRBV30 and TRBJ2-3, with 9 bases lining up with TRBD2. The junction had 1 base not matched to a gene; V was cut back by 2 bases and J by 1 base. The germline V gene encodes CDR1 GTSNPN and CDR2 SVGIG (reference sequence). The CDR3 has 14 amino acids. The CDR3 loop is CAWSRTSGTDTQYF. CDR3 in DNA: TGTGCCTGGAGTAGGACTAGCGGCACAGATACGCAGTATTTT. Full variable domain (missing parts from reference TRBV30 and TRBJ2-3): SQTIHQWPATLVQPVGSPLSLECTVEGTSNPNLYWYRQAAGRGLQLLFYSVGIGQISSEVPQNLSASRPQDRQFILSSKKLLLSDSGFYLCAWSRTSGTDTQYFGPGTRLTVL.

The chain uses TRBV9 and TRBJ1-6, with D possibly matching TRBD1 (6 bases). CDR1 and CDR2 (germline): SGDLS, YYNGEE. The CDR3 totals 15 residues. The ends were cut back, 4 bases at V and 10 bases at J, with 18 bases in the middle. CDR3 protein: CASSQDSERGSPLHF. As DNA, the CDR3 is TGTGCCAGCAGCCAGGACAGCGAAAGGGGCTCACCCCTCCACTTT.